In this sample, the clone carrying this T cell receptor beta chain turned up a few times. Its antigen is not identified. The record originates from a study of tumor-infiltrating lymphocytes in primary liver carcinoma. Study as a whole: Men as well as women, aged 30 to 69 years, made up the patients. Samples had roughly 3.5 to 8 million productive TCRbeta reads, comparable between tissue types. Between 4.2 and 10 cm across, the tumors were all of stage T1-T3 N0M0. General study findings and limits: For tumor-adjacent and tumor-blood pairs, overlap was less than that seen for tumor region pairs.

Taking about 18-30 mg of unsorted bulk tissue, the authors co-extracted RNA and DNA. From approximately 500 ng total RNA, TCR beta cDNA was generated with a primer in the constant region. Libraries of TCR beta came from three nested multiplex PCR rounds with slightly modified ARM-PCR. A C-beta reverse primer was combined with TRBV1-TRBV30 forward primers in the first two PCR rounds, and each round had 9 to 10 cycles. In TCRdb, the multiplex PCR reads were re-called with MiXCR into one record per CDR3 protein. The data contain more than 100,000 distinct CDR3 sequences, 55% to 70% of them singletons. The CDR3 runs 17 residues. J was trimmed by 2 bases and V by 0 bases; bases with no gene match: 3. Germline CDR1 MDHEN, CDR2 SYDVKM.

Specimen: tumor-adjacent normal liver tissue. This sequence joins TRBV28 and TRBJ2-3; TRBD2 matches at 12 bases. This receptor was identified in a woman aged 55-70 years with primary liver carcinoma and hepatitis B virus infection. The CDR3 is CASSLWWTSGDTDTQYF. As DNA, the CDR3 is TGTGCCAGCAGTTTATGGTGGACTAGCGGGGACACAGATACGCAGTATTTT. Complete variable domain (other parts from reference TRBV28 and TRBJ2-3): DVKVTQSSRYLVKRTGEKVFLECVQDMDHENMFWYRQDPGLGLRLIYFSYDVKMKEKGDIPEGYSVSREKKERFSLILESASTNQTSMYLCASSLWWTSGDTDTQYFGPGTRLTVL.